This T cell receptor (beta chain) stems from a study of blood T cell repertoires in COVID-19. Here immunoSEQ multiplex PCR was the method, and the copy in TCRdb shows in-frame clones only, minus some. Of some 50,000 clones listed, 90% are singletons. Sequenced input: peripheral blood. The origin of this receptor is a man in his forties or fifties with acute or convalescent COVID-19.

This CDR3 is CASRTTPTGRNTIYF. The CDR3, as DNA: TGTGCCAGCAGAACAACCCCGACAGGGAGAAACACCATATATTTT. The chain combines TRBV28 with TRBJ1-3, with TRBD1 identical over 7 bases. Germline V gene data show CDR1 as MDHEN and CDR2 as SYDVKM. This CDR3 has 15 residues. V shed 6 bases, J shed 5 bases, and the junction held 10 bases outside the gene matches.